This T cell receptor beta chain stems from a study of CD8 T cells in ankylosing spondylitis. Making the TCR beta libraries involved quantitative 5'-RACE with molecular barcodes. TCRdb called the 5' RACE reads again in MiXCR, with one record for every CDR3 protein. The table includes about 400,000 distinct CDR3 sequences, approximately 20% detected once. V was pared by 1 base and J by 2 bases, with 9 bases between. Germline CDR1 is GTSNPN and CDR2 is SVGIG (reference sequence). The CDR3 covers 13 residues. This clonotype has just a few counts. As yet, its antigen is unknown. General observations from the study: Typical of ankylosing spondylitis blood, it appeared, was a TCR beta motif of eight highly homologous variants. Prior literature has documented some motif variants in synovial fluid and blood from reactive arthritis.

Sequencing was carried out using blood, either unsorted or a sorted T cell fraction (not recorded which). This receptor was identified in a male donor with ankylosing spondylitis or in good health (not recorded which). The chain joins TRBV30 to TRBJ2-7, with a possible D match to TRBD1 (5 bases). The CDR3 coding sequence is TGTGCCTGGAGTGCCGACAGCCCCTACGAGCAGTACTTC. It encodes CAWSADSPYEQYF. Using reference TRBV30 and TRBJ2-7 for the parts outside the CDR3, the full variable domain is SQTIHQWPATLVQPVGSPLSLECTVEGTSNPNLYWYRQAAGRGLQLLFYSVGIGQISSEVPQNLSASRPQDRQFILSSKKLLLSDSGFYLCAWSADSPYEQYFGPGTRLTVT.